The TCR beta chain described here comes from a study of CD8 T cells in Susac syndrome. Reverse transcription of about 0.45 to 1 ug RNA was performed with random hexamers. It was immunoSEQ multiplex PCR that amplified TCR beta CDR3 across 54 Vbeta and 13 Jbeta. TCRdb re-analysed the immunoSEQ multiplex PCR reads in MiXCR, keeping a single row per CDR3 protein. The sample contains more than 150,000 distinct CDR3 sequences, approximately 94% of which appear only once. High-throughput TCR beta sequencing covered peripheral CD8+ and CD4+ T cells. The CD8+ and CD4+ T cells were negatively isolated, with the TEMRA cells enriched by FACS. Trimming removed 3 bases at V and 0 bases at J, with 15 bases between. The germline CDR1 and CDR2 sequences are LGHDT and YNNKEL (reference sequence). CDR3 size: 17 residues.

Sequenced input: CD4+ T cells from PBMCs. The TCR originated in a human donor with Susac syndrome. This chain connects TRBV3-1 to TRBJ2-1; D is uncertain. The CDR3 nucleotides read TGTGCCAGCAGCCAGGGGAAGAGACTGAGCTCCTACAATGAGCAGTTCTTC. Translated, it gives CASSQGKRLSSYNEQFF.